Only a few counts were recorded for the clone carrying this T cell receptor (beta chain). Antigen specificity is unknown. V was pared by 4 bases and J by 5 bases, with 11 bases between. The CDR3 spans 14 residues. Looked up from germline, CDR1 is MRHNA and CDR2 is SNTAGT. These data originate in a study of beta chain features in type 1 diabetes. General observations from the study: Among all four CD4+ subsets, Type 1 diabetes patients had TCRB CDR3s that were moderately but significantly shorter. Researchers reported that naive, central memory and Treg TCRB repertoires appeared more similar in patients than in healthy donors.

The authors reverse transcribed all of the isolated RNA, so sequencing captured expressed TCRB transcripts. Some clones are missing from TCRdb's copy, which holds only in-frame ones; the method was immunoSEQ multiplex PCR. The data contain fewer than 300,000 clones, about a fifth of them seen just once; the ten biggest clones take up 0.028%. The material sequenced was naive CD4+ T cells from blood. The sequence came from a woman aged 35 to 49 with type 1 diabetes. The J gene is TRBJ2-2, the V gene TRBV6-4, with D perhaps matching TRBD2 (6 bases). CDR3 protein: CASSGNGGTGELFF. CDR3 nucleotide sequence: TGTGCCAGCAGTGGCAACGGGGGAACCGGGGAGCTGTTTTTT.